The 17 T cell receptor beta chains given below trace back to one sample, sequenced in a study of blood T cells in healthy people across ages. Using a J-beta primer mix together with a sample-barcoded 5' primer, a second PCR was run for 7 to 11 cycles. TCRdb re-analysed the 5' RACE reads in MiXCR, keeping a single row per CDR3 protein. The profile shows hundreds of thousands of distinct CDR3 sequences, 45% to 50% of them singletons. The sequencing input was blood. Source of these receptors: a woman in her sixties in good health.

This clonotype showed up just a few times. The CDR3 sequence: CASSPPFTMARGYTF. CDR3 coding DNA: TGTGCCAGCTCACCCCCGTTCACAATGGCTCGTGGCTACACCTTC. The genes are TRBV18 and TRBJ1-2; D call uncertain. The CDR3 runs 15 residues. Germline V gene sequence: CDR1 KGHSH, CDR2 LQKENI. Deletions cut 3 bases from V and 7 bases from J, with 18 bases between. Filled out from reference TRBV18 and TRBJ1-2, the complete variable domain reads NAGVMQNPRHLVRRRGQEARLRCSPMKGHSHVYWYRQLPEEGLKFMVYLQKENIIDESGMPKERFSAEFPKEGPSILRIQQVVRGDSAAYFCASSPPFTMARGYTFGSGTRLTVV.

A few counts support this clonotype. This chain joins TRBV27 and TRBJ2-1; 7 bases are a match to TRBD1. The CDR3 extends over 14 amino acids. CDR1 and CDR2 (germline): MNHEY, SMNVEV (reference sequence). Trimming at V came to 10 bases and at J to 2 bases, leaving 8 bases not matched to a gene. The CDR3 bases are TGTGCCACCCTTCCCAGGGGGACCTACAATGAGCAGTTCTTC. Protein: CATLPRGTYNEQFF.

The chain couples TRBV6-6 to TRBJ2-4; D gene ambiguous. The end of the DNA is better explained by TRBJ2-7, so the J call may be wrong. CDR1 MNHNY and CDR2 SVGAGI come from the germline V gene (reference sequence). This CDR3 region has 12 residues. The chain's CDR3 is CASSFDNYEQYF. CDR3 nucleotides: TGTGCCAGCAGTTTCGACAATTACGAGCAGTACTTC.

This chain uses TRBV2 with TRBJ1-1; D gene unclear. Between the trimmed V and J ends, which lost 5 bases and 3 bases, there was a span of 10 bases. Germline loops: CDR1 SNHLY, CDR2 FYNNEI. The CDR3 runs to 13 residues. CDR3 coding DNA: TGTGCCAGCAGTACCCGAAGGGACACTGAAGCTTTCTTT. This codes for CASSTRRDTEAFF. The whole variable domain, remainder taken from reference TRBV2 and TRBJ1-1, is EPEVTQTPSHQVTQMGQEVILRCVPISNHLYFYWYRQILGQKVEFLVSFYNNEISEKSEIFDDQFSVERPDGSNFTLKIRSTKLEDSAMYFCASSTRRDTEAFFGQGTRLTVV.

The genes are TRBV29-1 and TRBJ1-1, with D perhaps TRBD1 (5 bases). Germline CDR1 SQVTM, CDR2 ANQGSEA. The CDR3 covers 15 residues. V shed 4 bases and J shed 0 bases, with 15 bases lying between them. The CDR3 DNA follows: TGCAGCGTTGCTGCAGGGTGGGCAATGAACACTGAAGCTTTCTTT. It codes for CSVAAGWAMNTEAFF.

This clonotype was detected a few times. V and J are TRBV10-3 and TRBJ2-3; the D gene is possibly TRBD1 (7 bases). V was clipped by 5 bases and J by 5 bases, with 17 bases between them. The germline V gene encodes CDR1 ENHRY and CDR2 SYGVKD. The CDR3 covers 15 residues. Written as DNA, the CDR3 is TGTGCCATCAGTCGACAGGGCCAGGGAGGAGATACGCAGTATTTT. This codes for CAISRQGQGGDTQYF.

This clonotype has only a few counts. The chain combines TRBV2 with TRBJ2-6, with D possibly TRBD1 on 6 matching bases. Trimming cost V 6 bases and J 0 bases, with 12 bases left between them. This CDR3 contains 16 residues. From germline, CDR1 is SNHLY and CDR2 FYNNEI. CDR3: CASSPTGHSGANVLTF. CDR3 sequence (DNA): TGTGCCAGCAGCCCAACAGGGCACTCTGGGGCCAACGTCCTGACTTTC.

The sample holds a few counts of this clonotype. The chain links TRBV27 to TRBJ2-7; TRBD2 matches at 12 bases. The CDR3 has 15 amino acids. After removal of 0 bases from V and 4 bases from J, the junction contained 1 base not matched to a gene. Germline V gene lookup returns CDR1 MNHEY and CDR2 SMNVEV (reference sequence). CDR3 nucleotide sequence: TGTGCCAGCAGTTTATCACTAGCGGGAGGATACGAGCAGTACTTC. It yields the protein CASSLSLAGGYEQYF.

This clonotype was detected many times. The genes are TRBV5-1 and TRBJ2-1; 8 bases match TRBD1. After removal of 4 bases from V and 3 bases from J, the junction contained 6 bases not matched to a gene. Germline V gene lookup returns CDR1 SGHRS and CDR2 YFSETQ. This CDR3 comprises 15 residues. The CDR3 sequence: CASSPQGASYNEQFF. The DNA for the CDR3 is TGCGCCAGCAGCCCCCAGGGGGCGAGCTACAATGAGCAGTTCTTC.

The V gene is TRBV25-1, the J gene TRBJ2-5, with D perhaps TRBD2 (5 bases). The germline V and J ends were trimmed by 4 bases and 8 bases, with 14 bases remaining between them. CDR3 length: 13 residues. Per the germline V gene, CDR1 is MGHDK and CDR2 is SYGVNS. The CDR3 loop reads CASSGSGMYTQYF. The CDR3 region has the DNA TGTGCCAGCAGTGGAAGCGGAATGTACACCCAGTACTTC.

The chain uses TRBV28 and TRBJ2-7; TRBD2 agrees at 8 bases. Germline V lookup: CDR1 MDHEN, CDR2 SYDVKM. With V trimmed by 8 bases and J by 6 bases, 3 bases remained unmatched. The CDR3 is 11 residues long. The CDR3 protein is CASGLATEQYF. In DNA form, the CDR3 reads TGTGCCAGCGGACTAGCCACCGAGCAGTACTTC.

On this clonotype itself: A much larger clone differs from this one at a single base, so this may be a read error. The chain couples TRBV29-1 to TRBJ2-4; D remains unclear. The J call may not be correct, given that the DNA end is closer to TRBJ2-7. The CDR3 covers 13 residues. Germline CDR1 reads SQVTM; CDR2 reads ANQGSEA. In DNA, the CDR3 is TGCAGCGGTCGAGACATCGGACGCTACGAGCAGTACTTC. It translates to CSGRDIGRYEQYF.

As regards this clonotype: One end of the junction does not line up with germline, which may come from a read error. V usage is TRBV7-3 and J usage is TRBJ2-5; possibly TRBD1 or TRBD2 for D (5 bases each). The CDR3 spans 14 residues. Germline V gene lookup returns CDR1 SGHTA and CDR2 FQGTGA. The CDR3 sequence is CASSLMGDPETRYF. The CDR3 DNA follows: TGTGCCAGCAGCTTAATGGGGGACCCAGAGACCCGGTACTTC. Drawing the rest from reference TRBV7-3 and TRBJ2-5, the complete variable domain is GAGVSQTPSNKVTEKGKYVELRCDPISGHTALYWYRQSLGQGPEFLIYFQGTGAADDSGLPNDRFFAVRPEGSVSTLKIQRTERGDSAVYLCASSLMGDPETRYFGPGTRLLVL.

The J gene is TRBJ2-5, the V gene TRBV2; D remains unclear. Trimming cost V 2 bases and J 2 bases, with 3 bases left between them. Germline values: CDR1 SNHLY, CDR2 FYNNEI. The CDR3 is 12 residues long. CDR3 in DNA: TGTGCCAGCAGTGAACAGCAAGAGACCCAGTACTTC. Protein sequence: CASSEQQETQYF.

The chain is built from TRBV18 and TRBJ2-7, with a possible D match to TRBD2 (5 bases). The germline gives CDR1 KGHSH, CDR2 LQKENI. The ends were cut back, 3 bases at V and 5 bases at J, with 20 bases in the middle. The CDR3 covers 16 residues. In DNA, the CDR3 is TGTGCCAGCTCACCCCGACGTGGCGGAAACGGGGACGAGCAGTACTTC. Translated, it gives CASSPRRGGNGDEQYF. Based on the CDR3 plus reference TRBV18 and TRBJ2-7, the full variable domain is NAGVMQNPRHLVRRRGQEARLRCSPMKGHSHVYWYRQLPEEGLKFMVYLQKENIIDESGMPKERFSAEFPKEGPSILRIQQVVRGDSAAYFCASSPRRGGNGDEQYFGPGTRLTVT.

This sequence joins TRBV9 and TRBJ2-6; the match to TRBD1 covers 11 bases. The CDR3 totals 19 residues. V lost 3 bases and J lost 5; bases outside the gene matches: 13. Germline V gives CDR1 SGDLS, CDR2 YYNGEE. DNA of the CDR3: TGTGCCAGCAGCGCTTCCCGGACAGGGGGCAATTCTAGGGCCAACGTCCTGACTTTC. Translation: CASSASRTGGNSRANVLTF.

This clonotype was seen only a few times. The gene calls are TRBV20-1 and TRBJ2-4; D gene unclear. Germline assignment: CDR1 DFQATT and CDR2 SNEGSKA (reference sequence). Trimming removed 3 bases from V and 13 bases from J, with 22 bases in between. The CDR3 is 14 residues long. The CDR3 loop reads CSASYSVTEDEQYF. The CDR3 coding sequence is TGCAGTGCTAGTTATTCGGTCACAGAGGATGAGCAGTACTTC.